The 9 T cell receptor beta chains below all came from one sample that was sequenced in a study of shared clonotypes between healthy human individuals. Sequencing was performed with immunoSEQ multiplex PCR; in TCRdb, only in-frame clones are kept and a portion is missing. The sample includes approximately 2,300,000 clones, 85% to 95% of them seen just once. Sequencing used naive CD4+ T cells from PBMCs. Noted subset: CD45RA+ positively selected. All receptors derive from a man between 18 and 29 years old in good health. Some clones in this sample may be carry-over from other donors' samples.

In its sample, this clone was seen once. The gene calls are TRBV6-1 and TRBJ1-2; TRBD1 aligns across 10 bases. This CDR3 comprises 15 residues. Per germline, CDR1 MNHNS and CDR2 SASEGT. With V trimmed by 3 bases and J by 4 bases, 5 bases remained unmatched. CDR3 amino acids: CASSDRQGASYGYTF. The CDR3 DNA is TGTGCCAGCAGTGATAGACAGGGGGCGTCCTATGGCTACACCTTC.

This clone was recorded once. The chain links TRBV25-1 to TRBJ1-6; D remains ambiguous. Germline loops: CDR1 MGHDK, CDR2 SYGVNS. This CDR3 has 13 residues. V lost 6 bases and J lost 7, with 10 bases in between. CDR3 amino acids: CASRGRLNSPLHF. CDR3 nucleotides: TGTGCCAGCAGAGGACGGCTCAATTCACCCCTCCACTTT.

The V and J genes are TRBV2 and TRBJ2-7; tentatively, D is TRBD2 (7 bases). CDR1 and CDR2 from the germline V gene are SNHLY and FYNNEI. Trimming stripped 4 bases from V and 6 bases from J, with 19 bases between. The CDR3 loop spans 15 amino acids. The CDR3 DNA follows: TGTGCCAGCAGTGTCGTAAGTGGCGGGGGCGTCGAGCAGTACTTC. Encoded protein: CASSVVSGGGVEQYF. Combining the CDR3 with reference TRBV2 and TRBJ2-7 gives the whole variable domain EPEVTQTPSHQVTQMGQEVILRCVPISNHLYFYWYRQILGQKVEFLVSFYNNEISEKSEIFDDQFSVERPDGSNFTLKIRSTKLEDSAMYFCASSVVSGGGVEQYFGPGTRLTVT.

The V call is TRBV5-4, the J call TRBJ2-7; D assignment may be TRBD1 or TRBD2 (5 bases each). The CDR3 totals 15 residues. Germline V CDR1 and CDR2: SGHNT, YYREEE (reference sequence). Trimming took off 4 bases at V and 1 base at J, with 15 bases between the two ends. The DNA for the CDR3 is TGTGCCAGCAGCCCCTGGCAGGGAGTGTCCTACGAGCAGTACTTC. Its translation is CASSPWQGVSYEQYF.

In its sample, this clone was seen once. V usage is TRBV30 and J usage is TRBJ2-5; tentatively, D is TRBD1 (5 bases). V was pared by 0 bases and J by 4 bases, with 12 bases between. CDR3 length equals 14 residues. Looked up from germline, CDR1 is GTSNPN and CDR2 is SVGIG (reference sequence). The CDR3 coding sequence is TGTGCCTGGAGTGTAGTCCAGGGTGGAGAGACCCAGTACTTC. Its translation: CAWSVVQGGETQYF.

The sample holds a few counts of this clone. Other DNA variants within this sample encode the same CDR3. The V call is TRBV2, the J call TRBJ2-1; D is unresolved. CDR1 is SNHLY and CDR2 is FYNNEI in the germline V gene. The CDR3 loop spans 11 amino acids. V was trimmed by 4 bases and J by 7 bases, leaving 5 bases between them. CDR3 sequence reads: CASSVGNEQFF. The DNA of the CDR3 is TGTGCCAGCAGTGTGGGGAATGAGCAGTTCTTC.

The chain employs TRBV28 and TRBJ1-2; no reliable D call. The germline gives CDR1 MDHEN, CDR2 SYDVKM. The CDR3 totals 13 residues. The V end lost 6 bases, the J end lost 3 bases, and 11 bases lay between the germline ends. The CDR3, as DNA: TGTGCCAGCAGCTTGAGCGGGGACTATGGCTACACCTTC. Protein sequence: CASSLSGDYGYTF.

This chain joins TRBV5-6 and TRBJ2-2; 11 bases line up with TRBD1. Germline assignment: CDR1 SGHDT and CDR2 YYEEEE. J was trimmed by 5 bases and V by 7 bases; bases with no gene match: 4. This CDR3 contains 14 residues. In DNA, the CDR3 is TGTGCCAGCTCAGGACAGGGGGCAACCGGGGAGCTGTTTTTT. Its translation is CASSGQGATGELFF. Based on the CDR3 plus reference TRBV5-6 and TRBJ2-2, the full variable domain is DAGVTQSPTHLIKTRGQQVTLRCSPKSGHDTVSWYQQALGQGPQFIFQYYEEEERQRGNFPDRFSGHQFPNYSSELNVNALLLGDSALYLCASSGQGATGELFFGEGSRLTVL.

The DNA of the CDR3 is TGTGCCAGCAGCGAAGGACAGGGGGCACAGCAGTACTTC. It codes for CASSEGQGAQQYF. The genes are TRBV28 and TRBJ2-7; 11 positions match TRBD1. The germline gives CDR1 MDHEN, CDR2 SYDVKM. This CDR3 contains 13 residues. Trimming removed 6 bases from V and 8 bases from J; junction bases left unmatched: 6.